The entry below gives a single T cell receptor (beta chain) sequence along with its context. The antigen remains undetermined. One heparinised blood draw, averaging roughly 120 mL, came from each donor. Of the isolated RNA, all was reverse transcribed, and so the sequenced material was expressed TCRB transcripts. TCRdb keeps only in-frame clones here, not all; method: immunoSEQ multiplex PCR. The repertoire consists of a few hundred thousand clones, with 27% occurring once and the leading ten covering 3.5% to 4%. The data derive from a study of beta chain features in type 1 diabetes. Study-wide background: Cells sorted and examined across all samples totaled around 110,000,000.

Study conclusions and caveats: A moderate, significant TCRB CDR3 shortening appeared in type 1 diabetes across four CD4+ subsets. Insertions were fewer and deletions more numerous at VDJ junctions in type 1 diabetes patients.

Germline V CDR1 and CDR2: SQVTM, ANQGSEA. This CDR3 comprises 12 residues. V was trimmed by 4 bases and J by 7 bases, leaving 10 bases between them. This rearrangement joins TRBV29-1 to TRBJ2-2; a possible D gene is TRBD2 (5 bases). The sequenced sample consisted of central memory CD4+ T cells from blood. This sequence originates from a man aged 25 to 45 in good health. The CDR3 region is CSVGSGIGELFF. CDR3 sequence (DNA): TGCAGCGTTGGTTCGGGGATCGGGGAGCTGTTTTTT.